The clone carrying this T cell receptor (beta chain) has just a few counts. Losses at the gene ends were 6 bases for V and 6 bases for J; bases not matched to a gene: 5. Germline V gene data show CDR1 as MNHEY and CDR2 as SVGAGI. This CDR3 is built from 13 residues. This entry comes from a study of cytomegalovirus exposure and HLA in healthy donors. With 60 Vbeta and 13 Jbeta primers, the PCR was carried out. Generated by immunoSEQ multiplex PCR, the TCRdb table keeps only in-frame clones and is missing some. Here the sample spans about 110,000 clones, about four fifths being singletons. Material: PBMCs. This clonotype was obtained from a man aged 50 to 59 in good health and CMV-seronegative. This sequence joins TRBV6-5 and TRBJ1-2; 9 nucleotides align to TRBD1. In DNA, the CDR3 is TGTGCCAGCAGCCGCGGGACAGGGAATGGCTACACCTTC. Translating gives CASSRGTGNGYTF.